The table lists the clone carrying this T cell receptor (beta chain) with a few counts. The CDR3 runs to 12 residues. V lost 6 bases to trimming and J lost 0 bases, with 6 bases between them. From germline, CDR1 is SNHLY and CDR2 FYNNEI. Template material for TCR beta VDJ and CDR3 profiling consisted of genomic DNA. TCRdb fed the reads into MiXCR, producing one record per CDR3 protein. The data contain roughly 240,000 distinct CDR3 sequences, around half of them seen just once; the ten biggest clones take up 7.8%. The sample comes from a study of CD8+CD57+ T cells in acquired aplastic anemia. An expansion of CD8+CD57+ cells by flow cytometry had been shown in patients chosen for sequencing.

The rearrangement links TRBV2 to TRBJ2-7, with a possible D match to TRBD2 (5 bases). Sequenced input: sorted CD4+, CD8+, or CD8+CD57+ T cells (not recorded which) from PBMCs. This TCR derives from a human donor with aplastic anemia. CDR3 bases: TGTGCCAGCAGCCGGGGCTCCTACGAGCAGTACTTC. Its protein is CASSRGSYEQYF. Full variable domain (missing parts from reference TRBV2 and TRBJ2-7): EPEVTQTPSHQVTQMGQEVILRCVPISNHLYFYWYRQILGQKVEFLVSFYNNEISEKSEIFDDQFSVERPDGSNFTLKIRSTKLEDSAMYFCASSRGSYEQYFGPGTRLTVT.